These 23 T cell receptor beta chains were sequenced from one sample in a study of beta chain features in type 1 diabetes. Notes on the study in general: In every one of the four CD4+ subsets, TCRB CDR3s were moderately but significantly shorter in Type 1 diabetes patients.

Sequencing targeted expressed TCRB transcripts, as all isolated RNA had been reverse transcribed. Clones were read by immunoSEQ multiplex PCR, and TCRdb kept only the in-frame ones, dropping some. The table records around 690,000 clones, about an eighth of them present only once. Their antigen targets remain unknown. Sequences were obtained from naive CD4+ T cells from blood. Every receptor here comes from a man aged 25-45 years with type 1 diabetes.

The rearrangement links TRBV6-5 to TRBJ1-5; D may be TRBD1 (6 bases). Germline lookup yields CDR1 MNHEY and CDR2 SVGAGI. Trimming removed 9 bases at V and 5 bases at J, with 20 bases between. This CDR3 contains 15 residues. The CDR3 loop is CARTGGAPAHQPQHF. The CDR3 DNA reads TGTGCCAGAACTGGGGGGGCACCCGCTCATCAGCCCCAGCATTTT.

This clone has only a few counts. CDR3 nucleotides: TGTGCCATCAGTGAGTATGGGACTAGCGGGGCACCTGAGCAGTTCTTC. It encodes CAISEYGTSGAPEQFF. The chain joins TRBV10-3 to TRBJ2-1; 13 nucleotides align to TRBD2. CDR3 length: 16 residues. V was clipped by 1 base and J by 9 bases; unmatched bases: 6. Germline V gene data show CDR1 as ENHRY and CDR2 as SYGVKD.

In this sample, this clone turned up a few times. The chain carries TRBV7-9 and TRBJ2-2, with D possibly TRBD2 on 5 matching bases. CDR3 length: 15 residues. V lost 2 bases and J lost 6, with 13 bases in between. Germline loops: CDR1 SEHNR, CDR2 FQNEAQ (reference sequence). The CDR3 DNA reads TGTGCCAGCAGCTTATCCCCCGTCGGGGCCGGGGAGCTGTTTTTT. Its translation is CASSLSPVGAGELFF.

Notes on this clone: Other DNA sequences in the same sample also yield this CDR3. The chain joins TRBV18 to TRBJ2-7; 11 nucleotides align to TRBD1. This CDR3 has 14 amino acids. V dropped 3 bases and J dropped 3; count of bases not matched to a gene: 1. Germline V CDR1 and CDR2: KGHSH, LQKENI. The CDR3 loop reads CASSPGTGGYEQYF. The CDR3 DNA reads as TGTGCCAGCTCACCGGGGACAGGGGGCTACGAGCAGTACTTC.

The rearrangement uses TRBV5-1 and TRBJ2-1, with D tentatively TRBD1 (5 bases). CDR3 length: 13 residues. V shed 2 bases and J shed 5 bases, with 8 bases lying between them. Germline CDR1 and CDR2: SGHRS and YFSETQ. CDR3 region: CASSLQVHNEQFF. The CDR3 region has the DNA TGCGCCAGCAGCTTACAGGTTCACAATGAGCAGTTCTTC.

The rearrangement uses TRBV14 and TRBJ1-2, with TRBD1 matching over 7 bases. The CDR3 loop spans 15 amino acids. Germline V gene lookup returns CDR1 SGHDN and CDR2 FVKESK. The junction had 9 bases not matched to a gene; V was cut back by 4 bases and J by 4 bases. As DNA, the CDR3 is TGTGCCAGCAGCCCTGGGCCAGGGGGAATCTATGGCTACACCTTC. Its translation: CASSPGPGGIYGYTF.

This clone was detected only a few times. The V call is TRBV7-2, the J call TRBJ2-6; D might be TRBD2 (6 bases). CDR1 SGHTA and CDR2 FQGNSA come from the germline V gene. Trimming cost V 0 bases and J 4 bases, with 10 bases left between them. The CDR3 runs 16 residues. DNA of the CDR3: TGTGCCAGCAGCTTAGCGCGGGGAGCCGGGGCCAACGTCCTGACTTTC. Translation gives CASSLARGAGANVLTF.

This clone was counted a single time. The DNA of the CDR3 is TGTGCCAGCGCCGAAACAACAGGGAACACTGAAGCTTTCTTT. Protein product: CASAETTGNTEAFF. The chain has TRBV18 and TRBJ1-1; TRBD1 is a possible D gene (5 bases). V dropped 8 bases and J dropped 1 base, with 14 bases sitting between them. Germline V gene data show CDR1 as KGHSH and CDR2 as LQKENI. The CDR3 is made up of 14 amino acids.

This clone has more than one count but fewer than ten. The DNA of the CDR3 is TGTGCCAGCAGCTTCGGGGACAGCGAATCCTACGAGCAGTACTTC. It specifies CASSFGDSESYEQYF. This chain uses TRBV7-2 with TRBJ2-7; TRBD1 matches at 7 bases. This CDR3 comprises 15 residues. Germline loops: CDR1 SGHTA, CDR2 FQGNSA. V gave up 3 bases and J gave up 1 base; unmatched junction bases: 6. The whole variable domain, filled in from reference TRBV7-2 and TRBJ2-7, reads GAGVSQSPSNKVTEKGKDVELRCDPISGHTALYWYRQSLGQGLEFLIYFQGNSAPDKSGLPSDRFSAERTGGSVSTLTIQRTQQEDSAVYLCASSFGDSESYEQYFGPGTRLTVT.

This clone was recorded a few times. V is TRBV30 and J is TRBJ1-4; a possible D gene is TRBD1 (5 bases). This CDR3 is 15 amino acids long. Germline loops: CDR1 GTSNPN, CDR2 SVGIG (reference sequence). The V gene lost 4 bases and the J gene lost 5 bases, with 17 bases spanning the gap. The CDR3, as DNA: TGTGCCTGGACCAAAGACAGTCGCCAGAATGAAAAACTGTTTTTT. This codes for CAWTKDSRQNEKLFF.

The chain carries TRBV4-3 and TRBJ2-7; perhaps TRBD1 as D (6 bases). V was trimmed by 1 base and J by 2 bases, leaving 21 bases between them. CDR3 length: 18 residues. CDR1 and CDR2 from the germline V gene are LGHNA and YSLEER. CDR3: CASSQGESSPGHTYEQYF. CDR3 sequence (DNA): TGCGCCAGCAGCCAAGGAGAGAGTTCTCCGGGACACACCTACGAGCAGTACTTC.

This chain uses TRBV15 with TRBJ1-3; unclear D gene. Germline V lookup: CDR1 LNHNV, CDR2 YYDKDF (reference sequence). The CDR3 spans 15 residues. V was shortened by 0 bases and J by 5 bases, with 11 bases between the two germline ends. The CDR3 here is CATSRDRPRRNTIYF. CDR3 coding DNA: TGTGCCACCAGCAGAGATCGTCCCCGTCGAAACACCATATATTTT.

V usage is TRBV5-4 and J usage is TRBJ2-3, with D hard to call. V lost 0 bases, J lost 2 bases, and 7 bases lay in between. In germline, CDR1 is SGHNT, CDR2 YYREEE (reference sequence). The CDR3 runs 14 residues. The CDR3 spells CASSLGSFTDTQYF. The CDR3 DNA follows: TGTGCCAGCAGCTTGGGTTCTTTCACAGATACGCAGTATTTT.

The chain is built from TRBV4-3 and TRBJ1-2; TRBD1 aligns across 7 bases. The CDR3 is 17 amino acids. Per germline, CDR1 LGHNA and CDR2 YSLEER. Trimming cost V 4 bases and J 3 bases; bases outside gene matches: 14. The CDR3 nucleotides are TGCGCCAGCAGCCCGTCCAGGACAACAGGGGTCTACTATGGCTACACCTTC. Protein product: CASSPSRTTGVYYGYTF.

The gene calls are TRBV11-3 and TRBJ2-3, with 9 bases fitting TRBD1. V shed 2 bases, J shed 0 bases, and the junction held 3 bases outside the gene matches. This CDR3 has 16 amino acids. In germline, CDR1 is SGHNT, CDR2 YENEEA. The CDR3 spells CASSLSQGASTDTQYF. CDR3 sequence (DNA): TGTGCCAGCAGCTTATCACAGGGGGCGAGCACAGATACGCAGTATTTT.

This clone was seen a handful of times. V and J are TRBV6-5 and TRBJ1-6; no clear D gene. V was shortened by 2 bases and J by 7 bases, with 12 bases between the two germline ends. Germline V gene data show CDR1 as MNHEY and CDR2 as SVGAGI. The CDR3 sequence is 15 residues long. The CDR3 nucleotides are TGTGCCAGCAGTTACAAAGGGCTTAGGAATTCACCCCTCCACTTT. Its protein product is CASSYKGLRNSPLHF.

This clone has only a few counts. The chain uses TRBV4-3 and TRBJ2-3; 9 positions match TRBD1. This CDR3 contains 15 residues. Germline V gene sequence: CDR1 LGHNA, CDR2 YSLEER. Trimming removed 2 bases from V and 5 bases from J; junction bases left unmatched: 5. Here the CDR3 DNA reads TGCGCCAGCAGCCAACCGGGACAGGGAGTAGATACGCAGTATTTT. Translated: CASSQPGQGVDTQYF.

The chain carries TRBV9 and TRBJ2-4, with unresolved D. Germline V gene sequence: CDR1 SGDLS, CDR2 YYNGEE. CDR3 size: 17 residues. Trimming stripped 0 bases from V and 0 bases from J, with 13 bases between. CDR3 in amino acids: CASSVGEGSLAKNIQYF. CDR3 in DNA: TGTGCCAGCAGCGTAGGTGAAGGGTCCCTAGCCAAAAACATTCAGTACTTC.

This clone was found a few times. V and J are TRBV11-2 and TRBJ1-2; D not resolved. Looked up from germline, CDR1 is SGHAT and CDR2 is FQNNGV. The CDR3 runs 14 residues. Trimming shortened V by 0 bases and J by 5 bases, and 10 bases separated the two germline ends. This CDR3 reads CASSLDTGPYGYTF. CDR3 sequence (DNA): TGTGCCAGCAGCTTAGATACCGGTCCTTATGGCTACACCTTC.

This clone came up once. The rearrangement joins TRBV28 to TRBJ2-3; D remains ambiguous. This CDR3 is built from 16 residues. Between the trimmed V and J ends, which lost 2 bases and 2 bases, there was a span of 14 bases. Germline CDR1 and CDR2: MDHEN and SYDVKM. The CDR3 DNA reads as TGTGCCAGCAGTTTAAGGGTAGGGTCTCCCACAGATACGCAGTATTTT. This gives the protein CASSLRVGSPTDTQYF.

In its sample, this clone was seen a few times. At one of its ends the junction is not consistent with the germline gene, which may arise from a read error. The chain joins TRBV5-1 to TRBJ2-3, with D perhaps TRBD2 (7 bases). This CDR3 is 17 amino acids long. Germline CDR1 and CDR2: SGHRS and YFSETQ. Here the CDR3 reads CASSWAGAGASIDTQYF. CDR3 nucleotide sequence: TGCGCCAGCAGCTGGGCTGGGGCGGGGGCGAGCATAGATACGCAGTATTTT.

The chain employs TRBV2 and TRBJ1-5; 9 bases match TRBD1. V gave up 6 bases and J gave up 0 bases; unmatched junction bases: 12. The CDR3 spans 18 residues. Germline V lookup: CDR1 SNHLY, CDR2 FYNNEI. The CDR3 reads CASSADRGLGYSNQPQHF. The CDR3 nucleotides read TGTGCCAGCAGCGCGGACAGGGGCTTAGGCTATAGCAATCAGCCCCAGCATTTT. The variable domain in full, completed from reference TRBV2 and TRBJ1-5, reads EPEVTQTPSHQVTQMGQEVILRCVPISNHLYFYWYRQILGQKVEFLVSFYNNEISEKSEIFDDQFSVERPDGSNFTLKIRSTKLEDSAMYFCASSADRGLGYSNQPQHFGDGTRLSIL.

Only a few counts were recorded for this clone. This chain connects TRBV30 to TRBJ1-2; 9 bases are a match to TRBD1. Germline assignment: CDR1 GTSNPN and CDR2 SVGIG (reference sequence). V lost 4 bases to trimming and J lost 9 bases; unmatched junction nucleotides: 12. The CDR3 length is 14 residues. The CDR3 nucleotides are TGTGCCTGGATAAGGGACAGGGTATCGGGTAGCTACACCTTC. Translating it yields CAWIRDRVSGSYTF.